The sequence of this T cell receptor beta chain was determined in a study of cytomegalovirus exposure and HLA in healthy donors. A multiplex PCR was run with 60 Vbeta primers and 13 Jbeta primers. Method: immunoSEQ multiplex PCR; TCRdb's copy keeps in-frame clones and lacks some. Among approximately 210,000 clones listed, over 60% were seen once. A remark on this clone: Its antigen is as yet unknown.

Study-wide findings and caveats: The investigators catalogued 150 or so TCR beta chains as cytomegalovirus-associated. The authors considered a cluster of highly shared sequence variants likely to be a sequencing artifact. In most subjects, TCR beta sequences reportedly gave accurate predictions of HLA-A and HLA-B alleles.

The CDR3 has 14 residues. Germline CDR1 LNHDA, CDR2 SQIVND (reference sequence). With 1 base removed from V and 3 bases from J, the gap between germline ends came to 9 bases. The clonotype comes from a woman aged 40 to 50 in good health and CMV-seronegative. The chain has TRBV19 and TRBJ1-1; D perhaps matches TRBD1 (6 bases). Sequenced: PBMCs. CDR3 in DNA: TGTGCCAGTAGTATAGGGGGGCTGGACACTGAAGCTTTCTTT. Protein: CASSIGGLDTEAFF.